This T cell receptor beta chain was observed in a study of blood T cells in healthy people across ages. General study findings and limits: The percentage of naive T cells correlated strongly with TCR beta diversity.

This clonotype appeared a few times. Its antigen is not identified. Then a second PCR, running roughly 7 to 11 cycles, was carried out with a sample-barcoded 5' primer and a J-beta primer mix. TCRdb reprocessed the 5' RACE reads via MiXCR and lists one record per CDR3 protein. This sample has over a million distinct CDR3 sequences, with less than 25% found just once. The data also belong to a second study, concerning T cells of mothers and their children.

The source material was blood. The sequence derives from a girl aged 2 to 9 in good health.

The CDR3 sequence: CASGHTGDGYTF. The CDR3, as DNA: TGCGCCAGCGGTCATACGGGAGATGGCTACACCTTC. The V call is TRBV4-1, the J call TRBJ1-2; D ambiguous. In germline, CDR1 is MGHRA, CDR2 YSYEKL. This CDR3 has 12 amino acids. V lost 8 bases, J lost 6 bases, and 13 bases lay in between.